This T cell receptor beta chain originates from a study of control samples from healthy donors and cancer patients. Profiling relied on immunoSEQ multiplex PCR, and the TCRdb table lists in-frame clones only, not all of them. The sample has 120,000 or so clones, 85% to 95% seen once; the top ten hold approximately 0.58%. Sequences were obtained from PBMCs. The clonotype comes from a man older than 75 with head and neck cancer.

CDR3 amino acids: CASSEALRTLYGYTF. The CDR3 DNA sequence: TGTGCCAGCAGTGAAGCGCTTCGGACCCTCTATGGCTACACCTTC. This chain joins TRBV2 and TRBJ1-2; D is unresolved. Per germline, CDR1 SNHLY and CDR2 FYNNEI. The CDR3 has 15 residues. Trimming shortened V by 0 bases and J by 4 bases, and 12 bases separated the two germline ends.